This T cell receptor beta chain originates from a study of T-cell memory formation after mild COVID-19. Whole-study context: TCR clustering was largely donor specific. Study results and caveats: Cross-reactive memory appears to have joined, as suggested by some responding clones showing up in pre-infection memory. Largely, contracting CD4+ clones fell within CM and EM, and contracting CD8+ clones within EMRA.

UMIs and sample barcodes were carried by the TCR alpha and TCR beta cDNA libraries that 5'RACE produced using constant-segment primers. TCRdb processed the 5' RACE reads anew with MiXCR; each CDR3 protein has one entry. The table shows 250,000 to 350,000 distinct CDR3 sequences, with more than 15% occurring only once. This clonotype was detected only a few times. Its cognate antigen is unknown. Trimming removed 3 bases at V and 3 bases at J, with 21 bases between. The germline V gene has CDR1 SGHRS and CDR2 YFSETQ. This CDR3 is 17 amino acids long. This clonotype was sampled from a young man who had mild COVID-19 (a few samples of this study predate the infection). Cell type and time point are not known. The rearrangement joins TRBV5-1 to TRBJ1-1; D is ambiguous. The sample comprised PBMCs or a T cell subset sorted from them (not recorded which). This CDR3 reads CASSSNLRVARHTEAFF. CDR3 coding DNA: TGCGCCAGCAGCTCTAACCTTCGGGTGGCCAGGCACACTGAAGCTTTCTTT.